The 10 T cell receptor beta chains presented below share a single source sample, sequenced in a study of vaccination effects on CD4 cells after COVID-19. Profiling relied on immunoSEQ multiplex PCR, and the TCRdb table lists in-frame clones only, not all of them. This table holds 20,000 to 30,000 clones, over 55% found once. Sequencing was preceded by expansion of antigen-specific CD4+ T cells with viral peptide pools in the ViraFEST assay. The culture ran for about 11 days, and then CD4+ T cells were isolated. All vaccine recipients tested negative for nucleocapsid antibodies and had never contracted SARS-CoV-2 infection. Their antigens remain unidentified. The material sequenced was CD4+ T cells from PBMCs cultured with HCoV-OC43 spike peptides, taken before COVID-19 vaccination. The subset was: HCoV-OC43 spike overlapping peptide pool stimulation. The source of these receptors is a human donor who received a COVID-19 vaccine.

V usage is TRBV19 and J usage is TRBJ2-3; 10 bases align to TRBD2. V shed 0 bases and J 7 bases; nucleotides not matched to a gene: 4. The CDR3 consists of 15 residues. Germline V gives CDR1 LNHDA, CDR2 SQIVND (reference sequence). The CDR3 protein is CASSIEKREGNTQYF. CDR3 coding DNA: TGTGCCAGTAGTATAGAGAAGCGGGAGGGAAATACGCAGTATTTT.

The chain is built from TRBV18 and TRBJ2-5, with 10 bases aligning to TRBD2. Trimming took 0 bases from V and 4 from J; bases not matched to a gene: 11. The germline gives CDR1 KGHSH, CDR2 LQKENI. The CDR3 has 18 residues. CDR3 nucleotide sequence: TGTGCCAGCTCACCACCGCATGGCAGCGGGGGGGTCAGAGAGACCCAGTACTTC. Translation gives CASSPPHGSGGVRETQYF.

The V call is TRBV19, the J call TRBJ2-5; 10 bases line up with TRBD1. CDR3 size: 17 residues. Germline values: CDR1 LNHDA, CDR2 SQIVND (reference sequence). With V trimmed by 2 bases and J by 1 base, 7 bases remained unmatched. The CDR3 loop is CASSIPLRTGGQETQYF. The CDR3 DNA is TGTGCCAGTAGTATACCGTTGCGGACAGGGGGCCAAGAGACCCAGTACTTC. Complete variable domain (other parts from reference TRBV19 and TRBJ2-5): DGGITQSPKYLFRKEGQNVTLSCEQNLNHDAMYWYRQDPGQGLRLIYYSQIVNDFQKGDIAEGYSVSREKKESFPLTVTSAQKNPTAFYLCASSIPLRTGGQETQYFGPGTRLLVL.

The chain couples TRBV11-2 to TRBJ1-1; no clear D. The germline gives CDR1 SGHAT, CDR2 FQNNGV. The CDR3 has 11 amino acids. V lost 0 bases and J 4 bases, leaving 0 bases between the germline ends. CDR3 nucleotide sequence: TGTGCCAGCAGCTTAGACACTGAAGCTTTCTTT. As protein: CASSLDTEAFF.

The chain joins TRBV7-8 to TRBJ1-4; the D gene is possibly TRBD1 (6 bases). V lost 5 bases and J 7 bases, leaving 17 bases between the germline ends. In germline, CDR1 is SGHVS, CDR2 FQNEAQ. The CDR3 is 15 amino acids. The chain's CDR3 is CASSPRYKTGEKLFF. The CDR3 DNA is TGTGCCAGCAGCCCCCGATACAAGACAGGTGAAAAACTGTTTTTT.

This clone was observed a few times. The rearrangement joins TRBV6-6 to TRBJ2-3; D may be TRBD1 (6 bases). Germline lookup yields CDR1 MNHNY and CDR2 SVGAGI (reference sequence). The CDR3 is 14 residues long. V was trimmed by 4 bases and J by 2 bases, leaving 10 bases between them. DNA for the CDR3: TGTGCCAGCAGTTTCGGACAGTTCACAGATACGCAGTATTTT. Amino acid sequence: CASSFGQFTDTQYF.

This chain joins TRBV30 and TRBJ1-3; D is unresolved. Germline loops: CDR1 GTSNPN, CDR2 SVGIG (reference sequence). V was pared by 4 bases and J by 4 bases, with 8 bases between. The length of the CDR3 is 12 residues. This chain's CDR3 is CAWTPLGNTIYF. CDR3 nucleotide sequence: TGTGCCTGGACCCCTCTCGGAAACACCATATATTTT. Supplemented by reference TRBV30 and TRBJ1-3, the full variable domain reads SQTIHQWPATLVQPVGSPLSLECTVEGTSNPNLYWYRQAAGRGLQLLFYSVGIGQISSEVPQNLSASRPQDRQFILSSKKLLLSDSGFYLCAWTPLGNTIYFGEGSWLTVV.

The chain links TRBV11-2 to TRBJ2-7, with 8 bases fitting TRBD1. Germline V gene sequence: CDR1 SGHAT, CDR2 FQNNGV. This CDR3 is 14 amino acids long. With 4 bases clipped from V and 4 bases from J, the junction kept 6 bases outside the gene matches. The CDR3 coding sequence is TGTGCCAGCAGCTCGACAGGGGCGAGGTACGAGCAGTACTTC. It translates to CASSSTGARYEQYF.

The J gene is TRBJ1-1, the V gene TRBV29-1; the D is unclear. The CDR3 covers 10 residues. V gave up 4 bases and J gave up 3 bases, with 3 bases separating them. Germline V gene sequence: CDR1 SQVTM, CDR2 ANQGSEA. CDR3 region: CSVVHTEAFF. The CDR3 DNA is TGCAGCGTTGTGCACACTGAAGCTTTCTTT.

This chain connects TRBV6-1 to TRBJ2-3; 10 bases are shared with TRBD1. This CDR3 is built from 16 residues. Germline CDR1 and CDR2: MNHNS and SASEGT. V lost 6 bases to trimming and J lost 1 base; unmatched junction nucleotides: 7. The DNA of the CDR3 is TGTGCCAGCAGAGAAACCGGGACAGGGGGCACAGATACGCAGTATTTT. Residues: CASRETGTGGTDTQYF.